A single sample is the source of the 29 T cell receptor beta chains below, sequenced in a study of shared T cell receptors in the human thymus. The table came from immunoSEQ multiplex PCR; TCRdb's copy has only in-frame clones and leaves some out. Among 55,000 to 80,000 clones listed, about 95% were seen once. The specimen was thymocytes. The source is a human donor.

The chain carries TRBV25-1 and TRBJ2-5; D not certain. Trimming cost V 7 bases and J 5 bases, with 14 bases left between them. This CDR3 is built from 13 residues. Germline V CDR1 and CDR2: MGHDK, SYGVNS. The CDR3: CASKYGVGETQYF. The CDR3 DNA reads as TGTGCCAGCAAGTATGGGGTTGGGGAGACCCAGTACTTC.

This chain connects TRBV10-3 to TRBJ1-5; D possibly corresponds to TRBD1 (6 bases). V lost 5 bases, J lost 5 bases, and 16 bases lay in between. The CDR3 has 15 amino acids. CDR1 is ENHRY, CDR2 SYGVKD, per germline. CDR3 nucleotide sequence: TGTGCCATCAGTACAGGGACATCGGATTATCAGCCCCAGCATTTT. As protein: CAISTGTSDYQPQHF.

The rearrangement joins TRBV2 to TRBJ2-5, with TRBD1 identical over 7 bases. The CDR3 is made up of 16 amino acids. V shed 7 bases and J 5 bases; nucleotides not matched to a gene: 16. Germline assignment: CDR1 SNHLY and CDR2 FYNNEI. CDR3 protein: CASKRWDSHPRETQYF. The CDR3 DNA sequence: TGTGCCAGCAAGAGATGGGACAGCCACCCCAGGGAGACCCAGTACTTC.

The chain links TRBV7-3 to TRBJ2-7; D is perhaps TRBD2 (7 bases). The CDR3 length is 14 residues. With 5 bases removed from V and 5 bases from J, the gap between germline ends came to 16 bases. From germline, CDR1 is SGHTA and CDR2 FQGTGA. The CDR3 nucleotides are TGTGCCAGCAGCCCATTACCGGGGGGCCACGAGCAGTACTTC. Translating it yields CASSPLPGGHEQYF.

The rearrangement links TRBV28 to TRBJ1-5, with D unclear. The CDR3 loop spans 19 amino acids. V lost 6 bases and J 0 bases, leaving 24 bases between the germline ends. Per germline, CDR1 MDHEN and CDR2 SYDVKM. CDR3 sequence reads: CASSQKPRRATYSNQPQHF. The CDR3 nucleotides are TGTGCCAGCAGCCAGAAACCCCGACGAGCGACATATAGCAATCAGCCCCAGCATTTT.

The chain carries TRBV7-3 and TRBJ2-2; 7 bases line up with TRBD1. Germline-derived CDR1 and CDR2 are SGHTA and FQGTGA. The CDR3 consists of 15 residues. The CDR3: CPPLSDRVGAGELFF. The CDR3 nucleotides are TGTCCCCCGCTGTCCGACAGGGTTGGAGCCGGGGAGCTGTTTTTT.

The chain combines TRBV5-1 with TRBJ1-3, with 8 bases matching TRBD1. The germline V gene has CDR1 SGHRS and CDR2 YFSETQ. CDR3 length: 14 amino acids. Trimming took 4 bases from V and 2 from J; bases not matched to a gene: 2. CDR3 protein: CASSRGQAGNTIYF. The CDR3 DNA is TGCGCCAGCAGCCGGGGACAGGCTGGAAACACCATATATTTT.

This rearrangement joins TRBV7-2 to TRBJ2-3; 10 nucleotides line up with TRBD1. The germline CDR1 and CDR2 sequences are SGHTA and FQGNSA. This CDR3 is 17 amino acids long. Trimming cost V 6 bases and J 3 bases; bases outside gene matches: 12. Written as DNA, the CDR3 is TGTGCCAGCAGACCTGACAGGGGGCAAGAGGGTACAGATACGCAGTATTTT. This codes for CASRPDRGQEGTDTQYF.

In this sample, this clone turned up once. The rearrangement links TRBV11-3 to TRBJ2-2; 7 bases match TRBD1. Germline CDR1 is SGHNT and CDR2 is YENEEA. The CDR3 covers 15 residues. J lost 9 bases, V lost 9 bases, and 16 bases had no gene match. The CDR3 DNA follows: TGTGCCAGTGACTACAGCCGGGACAGACGGTGGGAGCTGTTTTTT. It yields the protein CASDYSRDRRWELFF.

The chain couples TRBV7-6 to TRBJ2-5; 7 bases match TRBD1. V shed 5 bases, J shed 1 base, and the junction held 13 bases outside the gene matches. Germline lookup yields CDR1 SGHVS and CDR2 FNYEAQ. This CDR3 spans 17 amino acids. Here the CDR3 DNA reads TGTGCCAGCAGCCAGCCGGGACAGCGGAGTTCCCAAGAGACCCAGTACTTC. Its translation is CASSQPGQRSSQETQYF.

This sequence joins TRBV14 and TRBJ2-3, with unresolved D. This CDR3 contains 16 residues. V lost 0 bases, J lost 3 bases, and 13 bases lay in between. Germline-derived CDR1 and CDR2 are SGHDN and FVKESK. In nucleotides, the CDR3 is TGTGCCAGCAGCCAAGATGGGAAGCCGTGGACAGATACGCAGTATTTT. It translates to CASSQDGKPWTDTQYF.

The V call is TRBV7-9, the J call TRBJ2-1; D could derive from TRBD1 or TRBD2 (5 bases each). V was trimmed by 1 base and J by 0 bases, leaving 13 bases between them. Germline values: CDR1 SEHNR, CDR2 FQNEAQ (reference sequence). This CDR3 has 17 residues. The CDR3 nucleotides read TGTGCCAGCAGCTTAGTACTCGGGGCGAGCTCCTACAATGAGCAGTTCTTC. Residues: CASSLVLGASSYNEQFF.

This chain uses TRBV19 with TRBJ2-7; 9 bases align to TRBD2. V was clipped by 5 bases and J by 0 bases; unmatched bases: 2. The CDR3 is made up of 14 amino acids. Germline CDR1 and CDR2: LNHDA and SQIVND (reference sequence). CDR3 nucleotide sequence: TGTGCCAGTAGTGGGACTAGCCCCTCCTACGAGCAGTACTTC. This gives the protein CASSGTSPSYEQYF.

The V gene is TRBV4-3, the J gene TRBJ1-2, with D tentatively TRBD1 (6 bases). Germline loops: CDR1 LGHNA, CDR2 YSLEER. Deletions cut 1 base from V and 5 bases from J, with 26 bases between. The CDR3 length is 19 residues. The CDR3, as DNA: TGCGCCAGCAGCCAAGGCGAGGTGGTAAGACAGGCTGGCTGTTATGGCTACACCTTC. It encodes CASSQGEVVRQAGCYGYTF.

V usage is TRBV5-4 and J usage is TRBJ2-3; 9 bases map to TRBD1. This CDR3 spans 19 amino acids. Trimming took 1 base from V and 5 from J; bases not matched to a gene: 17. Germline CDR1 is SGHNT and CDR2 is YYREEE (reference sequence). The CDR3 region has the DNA TGTGCCAGCAGCTTGAGGTGGGGTCGAAGGACAGGGGTAAAAGATACGCAGTATTTT. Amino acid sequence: CASSLRWGRRTGVKDTQYF.

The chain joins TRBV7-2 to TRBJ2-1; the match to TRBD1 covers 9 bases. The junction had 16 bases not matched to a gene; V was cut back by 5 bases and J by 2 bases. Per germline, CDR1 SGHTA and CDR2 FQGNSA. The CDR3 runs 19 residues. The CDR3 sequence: CASSLLYRPGQGAYNEQFF. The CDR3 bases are TGTGCCAGCAGCCTATTGTACAGGCCGGGACAGGGCGCCTACAATGAGCAGTTCTTC. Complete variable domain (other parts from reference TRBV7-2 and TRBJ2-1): GAGVSQSPSNKVTEKGKDVELRCDPISGHTALYWYRQSLGQGLEFLIYFQGNSAPDKSGLPSDRFSAERTGGSVSTLTIQRTQQEDSAVYLCASSLLYRPGQGAYNEQFFGPGTRLTVL.

The CDR3 sequence: CATKELPLDYGYTF. For the CDR3, the DNA is TGTGCCACCAAGGAACTTCCCCTGGACTATGGCTACACCTTC. The chain is built from TRBV10-3 and TRBJ1-2; D gene ambiguous. Trimming removed 10 bases at V and 3 bases at J, with 18 bases between. CDR3 length: 14 residues. Per the germline V gene, CDR1 is ENHRY and CDR2 is SYGVKD.

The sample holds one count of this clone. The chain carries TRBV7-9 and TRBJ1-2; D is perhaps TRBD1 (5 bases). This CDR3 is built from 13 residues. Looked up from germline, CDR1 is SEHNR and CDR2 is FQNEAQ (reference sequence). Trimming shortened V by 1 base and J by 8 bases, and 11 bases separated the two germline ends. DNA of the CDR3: TGTGCCAGCAGCTTAGAGGGGTTCGGGGGCTACACCTTC. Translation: CASSLEGFGGYTF.

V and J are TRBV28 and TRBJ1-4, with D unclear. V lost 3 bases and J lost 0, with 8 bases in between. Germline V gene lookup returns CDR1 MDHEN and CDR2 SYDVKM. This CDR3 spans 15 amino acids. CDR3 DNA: TGTGCCAGCAGTTTTTCCGGGGCAACTAATGAAAAACTGTTTTTT. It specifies CASSFSGATNEKLFF.

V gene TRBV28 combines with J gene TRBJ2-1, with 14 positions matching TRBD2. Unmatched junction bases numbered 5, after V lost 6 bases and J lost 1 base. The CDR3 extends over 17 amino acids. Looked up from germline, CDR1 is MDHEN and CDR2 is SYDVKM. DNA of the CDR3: TGTGCCAGCAGCGGGACTAGCGGGGGTGAATCCTACAATGAGCAGTTCTTC. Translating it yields CASSGTSGGESYNEQFF.

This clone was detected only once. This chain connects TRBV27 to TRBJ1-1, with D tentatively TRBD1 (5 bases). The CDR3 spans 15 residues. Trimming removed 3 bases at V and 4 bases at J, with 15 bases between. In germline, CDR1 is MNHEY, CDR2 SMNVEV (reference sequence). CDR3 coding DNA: TGTGCCAGCAGTTTCCGCCGGATCGGGGGCACTGAAGCTTTCTTT. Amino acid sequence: CASSFRRIGGTEAFF.

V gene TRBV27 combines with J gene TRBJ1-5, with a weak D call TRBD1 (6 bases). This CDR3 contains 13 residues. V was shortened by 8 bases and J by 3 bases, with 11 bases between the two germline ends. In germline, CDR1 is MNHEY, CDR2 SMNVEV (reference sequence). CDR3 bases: TGTGCCAGCCGAAGGACAGTCAATCAGCCCCAGCATTTT. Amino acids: CASRRTVNQPQHF.

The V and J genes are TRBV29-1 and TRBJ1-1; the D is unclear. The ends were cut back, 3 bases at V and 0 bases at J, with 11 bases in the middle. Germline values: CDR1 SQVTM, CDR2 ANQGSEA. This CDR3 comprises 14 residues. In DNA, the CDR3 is TGCAGCGTTGATGGGTCCGCATTGAACACTGAAGCTTTCTTT. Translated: CSVDGSALNTEAFF.

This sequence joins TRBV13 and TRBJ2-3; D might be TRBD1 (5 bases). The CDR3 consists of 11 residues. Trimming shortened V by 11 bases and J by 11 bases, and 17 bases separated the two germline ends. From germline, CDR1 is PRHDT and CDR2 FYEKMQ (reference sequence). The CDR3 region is CASGRARGQYF. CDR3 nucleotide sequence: TGTGCCTCCGGCAGGGCGAGAGGGCAGTATTTT.

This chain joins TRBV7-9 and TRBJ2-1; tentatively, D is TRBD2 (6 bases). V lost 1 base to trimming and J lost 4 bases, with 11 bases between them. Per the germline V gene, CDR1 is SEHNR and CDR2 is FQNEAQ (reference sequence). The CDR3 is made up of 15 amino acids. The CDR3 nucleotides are TGTGCCAGCAGCTTAGAGGCGGGGAGGTACAATGAGCAGTTCTTC. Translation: CASSLEAGRYNEQFF. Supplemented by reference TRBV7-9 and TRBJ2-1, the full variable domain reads DTGVSQNPRHKITKRGQNVTFRCDPISEHNRLYWYRQTLGQGPEFLTYFQNEAQLEKSRLLSDRFSAERPKGSFSTLEIQRTEQGDSAMYLCASSLEAGRYNEQFFGPGTRLTVL.

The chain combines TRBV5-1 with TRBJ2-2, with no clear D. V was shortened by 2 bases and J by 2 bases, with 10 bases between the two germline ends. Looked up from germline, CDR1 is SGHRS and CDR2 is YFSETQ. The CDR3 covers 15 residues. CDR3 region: CASSFETPNTGELFF. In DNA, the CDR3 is TGCGCCAGCAGCTTCGAGACACCAAACACCGGGGAGCTGTTTTTT.

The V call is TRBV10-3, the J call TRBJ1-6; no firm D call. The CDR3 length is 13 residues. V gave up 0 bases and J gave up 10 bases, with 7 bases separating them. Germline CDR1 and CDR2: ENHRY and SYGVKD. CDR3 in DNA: TGTGCCATCAGTGAGTCGGGAGGGTCACCCCTCCACTTT. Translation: CAISESGGSPLHF.

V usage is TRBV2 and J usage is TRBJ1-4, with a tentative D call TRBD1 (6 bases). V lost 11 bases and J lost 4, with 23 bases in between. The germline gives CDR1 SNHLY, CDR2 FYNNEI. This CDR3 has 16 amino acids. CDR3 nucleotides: TGTGCCGGATTTAACTACAGGGATCAGGGTAATGAAAAACTGTTTTTT. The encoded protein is CAGFNYRDQGNEKLFF.

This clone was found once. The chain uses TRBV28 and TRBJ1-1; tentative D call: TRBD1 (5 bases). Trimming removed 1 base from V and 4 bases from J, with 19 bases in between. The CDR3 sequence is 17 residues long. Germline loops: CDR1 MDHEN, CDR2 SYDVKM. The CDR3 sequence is CASSLYVPFRESTEAFF. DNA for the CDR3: TGTGCCAGCAGTTTATACGTCCCTTTCAGGGAGTCCACTGAAGCTTTCTTT.